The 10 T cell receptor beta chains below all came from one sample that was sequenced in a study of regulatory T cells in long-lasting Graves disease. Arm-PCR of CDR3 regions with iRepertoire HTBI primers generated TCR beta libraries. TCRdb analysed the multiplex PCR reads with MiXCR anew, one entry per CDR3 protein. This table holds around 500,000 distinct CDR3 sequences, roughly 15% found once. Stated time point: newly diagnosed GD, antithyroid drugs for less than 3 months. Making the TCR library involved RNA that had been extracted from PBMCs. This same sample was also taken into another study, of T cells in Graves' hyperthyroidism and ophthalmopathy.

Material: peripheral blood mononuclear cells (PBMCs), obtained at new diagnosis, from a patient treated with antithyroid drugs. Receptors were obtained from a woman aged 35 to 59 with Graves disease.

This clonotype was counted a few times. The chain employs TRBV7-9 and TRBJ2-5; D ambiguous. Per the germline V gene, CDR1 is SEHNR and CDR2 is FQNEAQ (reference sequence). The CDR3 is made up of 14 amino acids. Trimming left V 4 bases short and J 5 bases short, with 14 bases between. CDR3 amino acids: CASSSGLVGETQYF. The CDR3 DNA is TGTGCCAGCAGCTCTGGATTGGTCGGGGAGACCCAGTACTTC.

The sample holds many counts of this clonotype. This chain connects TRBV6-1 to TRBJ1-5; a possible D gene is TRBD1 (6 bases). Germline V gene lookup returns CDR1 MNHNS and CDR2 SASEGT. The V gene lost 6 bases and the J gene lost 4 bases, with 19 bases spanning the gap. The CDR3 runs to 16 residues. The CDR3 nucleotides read TGTGCCAGCAGCTCGCAGGGCGTGGGGACAAATCAGCCCCAGCATTTT. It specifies CASSSQGVGTNQPQHF.

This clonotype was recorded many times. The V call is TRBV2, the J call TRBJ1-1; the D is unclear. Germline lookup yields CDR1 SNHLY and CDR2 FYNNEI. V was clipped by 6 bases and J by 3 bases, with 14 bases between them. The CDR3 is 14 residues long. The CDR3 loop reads CASSRGALDTEAFF. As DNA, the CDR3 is TGTGCCAGCAGCCGCGGAGCTTTGGACACTGAAGCTTTCTTT. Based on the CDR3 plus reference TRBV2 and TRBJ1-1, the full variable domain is EPEVTQTPSHQVTQMGQEVILRCVPISNHLYFYWYRQILGQKVEFLVSFYNNEISEKSEIFDDQFSVERPDGSNFTLKIRSTKLEDSAMYFCASSRGALDTEAFFGQGTRLTVV.

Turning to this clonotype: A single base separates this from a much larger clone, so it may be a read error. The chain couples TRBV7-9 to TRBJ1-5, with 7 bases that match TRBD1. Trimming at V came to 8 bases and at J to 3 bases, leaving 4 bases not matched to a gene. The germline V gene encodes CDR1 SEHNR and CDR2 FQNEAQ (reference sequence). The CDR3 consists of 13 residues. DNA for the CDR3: TGTGCCAGCCGGGAGGGGGCCAATCAGCCCCAGCATTTT. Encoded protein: CASREGANQPQHF.

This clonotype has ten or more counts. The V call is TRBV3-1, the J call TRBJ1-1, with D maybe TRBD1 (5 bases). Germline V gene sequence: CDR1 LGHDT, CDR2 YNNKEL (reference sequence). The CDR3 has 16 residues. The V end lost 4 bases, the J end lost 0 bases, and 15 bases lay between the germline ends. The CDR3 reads CASSLARGGMNTEAFF. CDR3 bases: TGTGCCAGCAGCCTTGCTCGGGGGGGGATGAACACTGAAGCTTTCTTT.

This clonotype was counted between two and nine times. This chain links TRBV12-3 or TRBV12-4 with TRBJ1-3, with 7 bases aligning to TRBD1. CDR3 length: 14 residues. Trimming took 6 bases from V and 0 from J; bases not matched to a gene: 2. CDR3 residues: CASRDRNSGNTIYF. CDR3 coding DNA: TGTGCCAGCAGGGACAGGAACTCTGGAAACACCATATATTTT.

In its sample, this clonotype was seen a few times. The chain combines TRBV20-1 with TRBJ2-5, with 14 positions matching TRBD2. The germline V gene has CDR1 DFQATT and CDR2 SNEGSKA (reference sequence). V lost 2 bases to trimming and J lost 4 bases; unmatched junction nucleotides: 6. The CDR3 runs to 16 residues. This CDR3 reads CSARLGLAGGRETQYF. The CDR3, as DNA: TGCAGTGCTAGATTAGGACTAGCGGGGGGCAGAGAGACCCAGTACTTC.

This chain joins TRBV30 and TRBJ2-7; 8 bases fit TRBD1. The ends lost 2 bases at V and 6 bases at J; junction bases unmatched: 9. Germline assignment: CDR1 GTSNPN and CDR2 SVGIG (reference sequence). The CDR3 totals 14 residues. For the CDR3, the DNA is TGTGCCTGGAGTAGGGGGGCAGGGGGCCGCGAGCAGTACTTC. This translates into CAWSRGAGGREQYF.

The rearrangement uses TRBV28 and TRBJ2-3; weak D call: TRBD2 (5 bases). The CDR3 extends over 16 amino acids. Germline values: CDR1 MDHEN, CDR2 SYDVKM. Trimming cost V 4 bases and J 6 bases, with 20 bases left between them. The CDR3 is CASSSQRTARGDTQYF. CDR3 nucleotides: TGTGCCAGCAGTTCGCAGAGGACCGCGAGAGGGGATACGCAGTATTTT.

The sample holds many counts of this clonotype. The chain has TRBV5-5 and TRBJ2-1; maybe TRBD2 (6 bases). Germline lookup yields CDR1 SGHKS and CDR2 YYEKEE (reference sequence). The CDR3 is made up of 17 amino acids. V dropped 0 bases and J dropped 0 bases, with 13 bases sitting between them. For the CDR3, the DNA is TGTGCCAGCAGCTTGGTTCCGCGGGGCAGCTCCTACAATGAGCAGTTCTTC. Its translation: CASSLVPRGSSYNEQFF.